Described below is a single T cell receptor (beta chain) sequence and its context. The antigen remains undetermined. The data stem from a study of beta chain features in type 1 diabetes. Regarding the study as a whole: Type 1 diabetes patients had TCRB CDR3s that were shorter (moderately but significantly so) in all four CD4+ subsets.

The single heparinised draw taken from each donor contained around 110 mL of blood on average. Using CD45RO/CCR7/CD25/CD127/CD95/CD27, CD4+ naive, central memory, regulatory and stem cell-like memory cells were sorted. Reverse transcription of all isolated RNA meant that expressed TCRB transcripts were sequenced. About 3.57 million reads were obtained on average from naive, central memory and regulatory T cell samples. Repertoires were generated with immunoSEQ multiplex PCR, while TCRdb's copy carries only in-frame clones and drops some. Here the sample spans some 44,000 clones, under 65% being singletons. This clonotype was sampled from a woman aged 18-29 years in good health. Sequences were obtained from Tregs from blood.

DNA for the CDR3: TGTGCCAGCTCATCAGGGACAGGGTTGGGCAATGAGCAGTTCTTC. Its translation is CASSSGTGLGNEQFF. The chain is built from TRBV18 and TRBJ2-1; 9 bases line up with TRBD1. Germline assignment: CDR1 KGHSH and CDR2 LQKENI. The CDR3 has 15 amino acids. V was clipped by 5 bases and J by 6 bases; unmatched bases: 8.